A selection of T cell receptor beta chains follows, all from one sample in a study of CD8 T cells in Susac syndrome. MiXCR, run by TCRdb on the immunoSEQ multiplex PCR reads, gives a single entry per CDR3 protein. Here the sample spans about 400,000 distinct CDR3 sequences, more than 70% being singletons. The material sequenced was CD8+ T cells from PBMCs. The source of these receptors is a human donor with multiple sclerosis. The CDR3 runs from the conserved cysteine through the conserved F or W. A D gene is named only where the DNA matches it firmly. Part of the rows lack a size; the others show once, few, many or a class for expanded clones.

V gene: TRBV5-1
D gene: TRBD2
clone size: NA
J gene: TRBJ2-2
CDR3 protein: CASSLGLADLLNTGELFF
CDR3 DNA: TGCGCCAGCAGCTTGGGACTAGCGGATCTACTAAACACCGGGGAGCTGTTTTTT

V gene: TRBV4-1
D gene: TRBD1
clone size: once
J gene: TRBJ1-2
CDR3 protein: CASSQEQGASYGYTF
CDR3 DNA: TGCGCCAGCAGCCAAGAACAGGGGGCTTCATATGGCTACACCTTC

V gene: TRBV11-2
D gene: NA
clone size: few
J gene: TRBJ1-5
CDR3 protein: CASSPGGGYQPQHF
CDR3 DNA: TGTGCCAGCAGCCCCGGAGGAGGGTACCAGCCCCAGCATTTT

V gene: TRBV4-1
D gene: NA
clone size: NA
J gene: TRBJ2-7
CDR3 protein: CASSQVVADSYEQYF
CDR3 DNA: TGCGCCAGCAGCCAAGTCGTAGCAGACTCCTACGAGCAGTACTTC

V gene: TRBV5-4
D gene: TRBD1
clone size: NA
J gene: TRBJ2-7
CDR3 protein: CASSWTGNYEQYF
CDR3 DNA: TGTGCCAGCAGCTGGACAGGGAACTACGAGCAGTACTTC

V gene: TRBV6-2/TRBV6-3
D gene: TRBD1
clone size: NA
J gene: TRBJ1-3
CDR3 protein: CASSSDRITGNTIYF
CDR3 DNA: TGTGCCAGCAGCTCGGACAGGATAACTGGAAACACCATATATTTT

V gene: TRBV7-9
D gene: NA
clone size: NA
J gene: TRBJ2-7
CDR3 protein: CASSLVSGPYEQYF
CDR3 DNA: TGTGCCAGCAGCTTAGTCAGCGGACCCTACGAGCAGTACTTC

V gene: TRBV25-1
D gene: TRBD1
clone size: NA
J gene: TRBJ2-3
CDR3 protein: CASSEYFGAGQVPPDTQYF
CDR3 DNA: TGTGCCAGCAGTGAATATTTTGGGGCTGGACAGGTCCCACCAGATACGCAGTATTTT

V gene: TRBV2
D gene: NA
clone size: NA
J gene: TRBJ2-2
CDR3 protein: CASSGPGHDTGELFF
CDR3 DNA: TGTGCCAGCAGTGGACCGGGACACGACACCGGGGAGCTGTTTTTT

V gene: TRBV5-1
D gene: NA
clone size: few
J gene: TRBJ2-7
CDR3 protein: CASSPTGEEFHEQYF
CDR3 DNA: TGCGCCAGCAGCCCCACCGGGGAGGAGTTCCACGAGCAGTACTTC

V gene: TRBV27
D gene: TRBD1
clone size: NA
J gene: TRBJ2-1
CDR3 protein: CASSSRTGGLVEQFF
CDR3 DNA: TGTGCCAGCAGCTCCCGGACAGGGGGCCTGGTAGAGCAGTTCTTC

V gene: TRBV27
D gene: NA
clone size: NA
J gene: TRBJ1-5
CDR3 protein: CASSGAMDQPQHF
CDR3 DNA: TGTGCCAGCAGTGGGGCCATGGATCAGCCCCAGCATTTT

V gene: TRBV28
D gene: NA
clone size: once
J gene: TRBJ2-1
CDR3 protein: CASTNAQASHNEQFF
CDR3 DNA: TGTGCCAGCACCAACGCGCAAGCTTCCCACAATGAGCAGTTCTTC

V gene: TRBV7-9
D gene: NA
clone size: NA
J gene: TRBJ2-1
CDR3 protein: CASSPHSSYNEQFF
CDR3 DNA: TGTGCCAGCAGCCCCCACAGCTCCTACAATGAGCAGTTCTTC

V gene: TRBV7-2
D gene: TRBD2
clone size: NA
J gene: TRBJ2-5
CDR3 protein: CASSRLAGGETQYF
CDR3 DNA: TGTGCCAGCAGTCGACTAGCGGGGGGAGAGACCCAGTACTTC

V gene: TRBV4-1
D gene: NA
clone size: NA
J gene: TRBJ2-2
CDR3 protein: CASSQERTGELFF
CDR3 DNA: TGCGCCAGCAGCCAAGAAAGGACCGGGGAGCTGTTTTTT

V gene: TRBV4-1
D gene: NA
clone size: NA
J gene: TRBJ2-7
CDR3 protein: CASSQGHGGTYEQYF
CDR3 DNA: TGCGCCAGCAGCCAAGGACACGGGGGAACCTACGAGCAGTACTTC

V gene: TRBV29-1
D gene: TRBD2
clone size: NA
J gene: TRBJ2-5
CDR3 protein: CSVWGGTEETQYF
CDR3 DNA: TGCAGCGTTTGGGGGGGGACGGAAGAGACCCAGTACTTC

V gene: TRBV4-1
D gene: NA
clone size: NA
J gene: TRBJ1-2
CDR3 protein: CASSQHITANYGYTF
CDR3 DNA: TGCGCCAGCAGCCAGCATATAACAGCTAACTATGGCTACACCTTC

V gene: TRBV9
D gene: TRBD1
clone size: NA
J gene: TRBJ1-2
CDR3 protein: CASSGTGGVYGYTF
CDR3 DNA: TGTGCCAGCAGCGGAACAGGGGGAGTTTATGGCTACACCTTC